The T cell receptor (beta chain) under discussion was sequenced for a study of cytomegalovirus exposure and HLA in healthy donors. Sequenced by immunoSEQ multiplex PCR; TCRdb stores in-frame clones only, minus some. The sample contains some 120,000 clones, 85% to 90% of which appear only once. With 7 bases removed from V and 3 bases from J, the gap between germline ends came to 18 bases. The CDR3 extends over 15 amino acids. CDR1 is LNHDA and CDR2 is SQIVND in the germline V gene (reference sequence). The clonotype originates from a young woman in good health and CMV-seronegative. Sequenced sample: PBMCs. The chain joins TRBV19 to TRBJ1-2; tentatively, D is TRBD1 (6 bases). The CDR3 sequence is CASTSLPGAYYGYTF. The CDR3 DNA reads TGTGCCAGTACTTCCCTCCCAGGGGCTTACTATGGCTACACCTTC.